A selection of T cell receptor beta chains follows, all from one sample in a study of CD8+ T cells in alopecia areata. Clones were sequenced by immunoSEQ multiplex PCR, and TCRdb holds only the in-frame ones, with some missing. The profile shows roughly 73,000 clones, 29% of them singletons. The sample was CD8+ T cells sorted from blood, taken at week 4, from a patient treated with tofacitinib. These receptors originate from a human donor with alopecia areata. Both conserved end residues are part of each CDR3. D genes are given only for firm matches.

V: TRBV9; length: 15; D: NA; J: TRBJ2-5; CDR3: CASSGRDRRQETQYF
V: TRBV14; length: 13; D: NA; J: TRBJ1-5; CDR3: CASSRGKNQPQHF
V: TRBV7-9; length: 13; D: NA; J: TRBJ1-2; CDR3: CASSLWSAVGYTF
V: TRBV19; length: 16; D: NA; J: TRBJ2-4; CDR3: CASSIDTGTPVDIQYF
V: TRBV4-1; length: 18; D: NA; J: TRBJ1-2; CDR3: CASSQEPQAGRINYGYTF
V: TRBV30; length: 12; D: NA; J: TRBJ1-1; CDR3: CAWIQGNTEAFF
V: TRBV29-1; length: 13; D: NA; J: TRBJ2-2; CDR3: CSVSELNTGELFF
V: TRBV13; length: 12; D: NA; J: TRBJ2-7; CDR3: CASSFRSYEQYF
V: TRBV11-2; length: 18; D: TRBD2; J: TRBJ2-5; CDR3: CASSLNRPSGSFQETQYF
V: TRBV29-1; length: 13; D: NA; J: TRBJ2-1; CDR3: CSLTGPSQGEQFF
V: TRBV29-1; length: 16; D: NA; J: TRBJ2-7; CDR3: CSVAGVAGKEPYEQYF
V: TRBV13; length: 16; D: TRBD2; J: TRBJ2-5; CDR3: CASSSPLGLAGETQYF
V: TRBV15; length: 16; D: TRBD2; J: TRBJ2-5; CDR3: CATSREIRAGEETQYF
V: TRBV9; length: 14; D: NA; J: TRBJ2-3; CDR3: CASSVAYGTDTQYF
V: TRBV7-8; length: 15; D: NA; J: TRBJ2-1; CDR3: CASSSRPVAQNKQFF
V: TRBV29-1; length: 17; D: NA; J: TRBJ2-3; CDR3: CSVEEIEGQDPGDTQYF
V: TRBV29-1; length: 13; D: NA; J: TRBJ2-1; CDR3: CSVVLASYNEQFF
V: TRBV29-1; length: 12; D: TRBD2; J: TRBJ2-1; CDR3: CSVVLDGLVTIF
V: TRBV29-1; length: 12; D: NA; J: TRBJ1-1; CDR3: CSVVTANTEAFF
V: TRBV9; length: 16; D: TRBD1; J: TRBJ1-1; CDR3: CASSGRDRGLDTEAFF
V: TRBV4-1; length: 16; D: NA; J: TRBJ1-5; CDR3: CASSPGGSGQNQPQHF
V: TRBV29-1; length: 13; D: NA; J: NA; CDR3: CSVVGDKLYEQYF
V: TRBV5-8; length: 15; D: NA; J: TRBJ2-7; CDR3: CASSLWGSRVGEQYF
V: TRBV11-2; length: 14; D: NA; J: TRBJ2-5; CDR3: CASSLRGGAETQYF
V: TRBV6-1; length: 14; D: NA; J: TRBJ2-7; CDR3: CASSRTPGGYEQYF
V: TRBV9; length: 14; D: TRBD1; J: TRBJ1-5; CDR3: CASSPGQSNQPQHF
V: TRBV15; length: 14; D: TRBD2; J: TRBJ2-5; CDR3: CATSRETSVETQYF
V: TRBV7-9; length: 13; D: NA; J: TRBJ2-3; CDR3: CASSSPPTDTQYF
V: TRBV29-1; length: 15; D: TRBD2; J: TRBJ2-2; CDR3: CSVEDSGSATGELFF
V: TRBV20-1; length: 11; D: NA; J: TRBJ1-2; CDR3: CSAIRDNGYTF
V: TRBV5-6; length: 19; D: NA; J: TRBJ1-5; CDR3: CASSLAAGGGLWSNQPQHF
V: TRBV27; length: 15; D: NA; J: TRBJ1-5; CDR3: CASSPLGLSNQPQHF
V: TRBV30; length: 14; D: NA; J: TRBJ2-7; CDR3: CAWRERDRPYEQYF
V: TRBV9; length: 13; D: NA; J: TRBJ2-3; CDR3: CASSSAGTDTQYF
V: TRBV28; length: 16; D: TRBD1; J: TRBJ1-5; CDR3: CASSLLDGQAGQPQHF
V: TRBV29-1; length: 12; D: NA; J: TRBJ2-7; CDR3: CSVTFPSTEQYF
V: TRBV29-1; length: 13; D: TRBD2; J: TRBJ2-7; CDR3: CSITSGLSYEQYF
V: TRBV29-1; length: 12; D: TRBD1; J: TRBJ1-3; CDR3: CSVSTGANTIYF
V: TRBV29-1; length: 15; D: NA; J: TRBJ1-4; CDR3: CSAQETGLSQEKLFF
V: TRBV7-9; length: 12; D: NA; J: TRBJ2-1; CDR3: CASSPTQGWEFF
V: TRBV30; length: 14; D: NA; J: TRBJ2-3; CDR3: CAWSEVGTTDTQYF
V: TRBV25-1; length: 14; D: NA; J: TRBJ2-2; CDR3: CASSELGVTGELFF
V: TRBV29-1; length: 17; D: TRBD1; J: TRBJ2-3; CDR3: CSVEGTGGPLTTDTQYF
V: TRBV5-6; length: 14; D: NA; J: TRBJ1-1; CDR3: CASSLVQLNTEAFF
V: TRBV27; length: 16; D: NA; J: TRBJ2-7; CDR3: CASSPLDGGILDEQYF
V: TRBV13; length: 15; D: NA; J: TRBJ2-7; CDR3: CASSEEGTAHYEQYF
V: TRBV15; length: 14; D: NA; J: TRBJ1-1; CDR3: CATAGRAAKGEAFF
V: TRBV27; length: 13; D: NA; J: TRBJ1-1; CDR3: CASSWGRNTEAFF
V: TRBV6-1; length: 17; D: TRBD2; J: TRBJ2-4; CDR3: CASSEARERGTKNIQYF
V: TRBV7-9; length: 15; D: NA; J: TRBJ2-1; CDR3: CASSLNPGPYNEQFF
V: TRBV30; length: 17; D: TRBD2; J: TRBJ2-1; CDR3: CAWSSRTGTSVHGEQFF
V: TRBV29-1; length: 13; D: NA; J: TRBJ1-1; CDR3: CSVEGGHDTEAFF
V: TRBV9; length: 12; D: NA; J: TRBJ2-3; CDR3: CASSDSGNTQYF
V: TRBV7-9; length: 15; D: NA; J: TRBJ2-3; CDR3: CASSEEALSTDTQYF
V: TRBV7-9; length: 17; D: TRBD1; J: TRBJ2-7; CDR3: CASSQVALGTGGLGQYF